This T cell receptor (beta chain) stems from a study of cytomegalovirus exposure and HLA in healthy donors. The PCR ran on 60 Vbeta and 13 Jbeta primers. Repertoires were generated with immunoSEQ multiplex PCR, while TCRdb's copy carries only in-frame clones and drops some. The repertoire consists of over 100,000 clones, with 60% to 80% occurring once and the leading ten covering 9.6%. The V gene end was trimmed by 0 bases and the J gene end by 3 bases; junction bases not matched to a gene: 0. The germline CDR1 and CDR2 sequences are SGHRS and YFSETQ. The CDR3 extends over 14 amino acids. This clone was counted between two and nine times.

Sequencing input: PBMCs. The chain has TRBV5-1 and TRBJ1-1; TRBD1 agrees at 9 bases. This sequence originates from a male donor in good health and CMV-seropositive. The CDR3 spells CASSLGDRDTEAFF. The CDR3 DNA sequence: TGCGCCAGCAGCTTGGGGGACAGGGACACTGAAGCTTTCTTT.